The T cell receptor (beta chain) under discussion was sequenced for a study of shared clonotypes between healthy human individuals. Study-level information: CD4 naive and memory got three plates each, CD8 naive two, CD8 memory one. General observations from the study: Sharing across four donors was highest in naive CD4 (around 5%) and lowest in memory CD8 (approximately 0.4%). The diversity represented, both genetic and in exposure history, was limited by few donors.

Comment on this clone: Its antigen is unknown.

The CDR3 length is 12 residues. Germline values: CDR1 SNHLY, CDR2 FYNNEI. The protocol was immunoSEQ multiplex PCR, while the TCRdb copy is restricted to in-frame clones and leaves out a portion. The sample yields approximately 1.5 million clones, 95% to 99% seen once. The chain carries TRBV2 and TRBJ2-5, with TRBD1 as a possible D gene (5 bases). The sequence derives from a man younger than 40 in good health. The specimen sequenced was naive CD4+ T cells sorted from blood. Sample subset: CD45RA+ positively selected. The CDR3: CGSAQGRETQYF. CDR3 coding DNA: TGTGGAAGTGCGCAGGGTAGGGAGACCCAGTACTTC.